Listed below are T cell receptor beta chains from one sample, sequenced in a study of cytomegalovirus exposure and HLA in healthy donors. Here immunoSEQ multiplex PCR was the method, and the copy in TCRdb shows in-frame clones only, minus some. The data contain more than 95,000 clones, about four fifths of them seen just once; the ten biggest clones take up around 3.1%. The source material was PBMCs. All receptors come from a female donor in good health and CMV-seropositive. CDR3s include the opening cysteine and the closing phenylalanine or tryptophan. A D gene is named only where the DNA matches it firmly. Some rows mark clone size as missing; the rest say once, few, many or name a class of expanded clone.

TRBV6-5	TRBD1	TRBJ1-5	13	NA	CASSPIGGQPQHF	TGTGCCAGCAGCCCCATAGGGGGCCAGCCCCAGCATTTT
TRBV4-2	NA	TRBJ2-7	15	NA	CASSQDRSESYEQYF	TGTGCCAGCAGCCAGGACCGTAGCGAGTCCTACGAGCAGTACTTC
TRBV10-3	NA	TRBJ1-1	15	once	CAISDRASGNTEAFF	TGTGCCATCAGTGACAGGGCATCGGGGAACACTGAAGCTTTCTTT
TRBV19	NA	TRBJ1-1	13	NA	CASSTSVNTEAFF	TGTGCCAGTAGTACCTCAGTGAACACTGAAGCTTTCTTT
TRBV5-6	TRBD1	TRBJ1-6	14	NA	CASSWDRGNSPLHF	TGTGCCAGCAGTTGGGACAGGGGGAATTCACCCCTCCACTTT
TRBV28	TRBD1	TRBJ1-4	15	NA	CASSRQGATNEKLFF	TGTGCCAGCAGCCGACAGGGCGCAACTAATGAAAAACTGTTTTTT
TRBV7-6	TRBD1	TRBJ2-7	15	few	CASSLEQGVVGEQYF	TGTGCCAGCAGCTTAGAACAGGGGGTGGTTGGTGAGCAGTACTTC
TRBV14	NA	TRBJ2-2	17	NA	CASSQDKTRHYTGELFF	TGTGCCAGCAGCCAAGACAAGACTAGACACTACACCGGGGAGCTGTTTTTT
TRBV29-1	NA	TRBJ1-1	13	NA	CSVESDPGTEAFF	TGCAGCGTTGAATCCGATCCCGGCACTGAAGCTTTCTTT
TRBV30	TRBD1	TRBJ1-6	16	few	CAWSVPGQGRNSPLHF	TGTGCCTGGAGTGTACCGGGACAGGGGCGAAATTCACCCCTCCACTTT
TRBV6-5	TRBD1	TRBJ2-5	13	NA	CASGRDREETQYF	TGTGCCAGCGGCCGGGACAGAGAGGAGACCCAGTACTTC
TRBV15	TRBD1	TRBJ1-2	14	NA	CATSRPGTGYGYTF	TGTGCCACCAGCAGGCCCGGGACAGGCTATGGCTACACCTTC
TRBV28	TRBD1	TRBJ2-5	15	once	CASRPAGTAFRTQYF	TGTGCCAGCAGGCCTGCCGGGACAGCCTTTAGGACCCAGTACTTC
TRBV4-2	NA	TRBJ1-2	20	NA	CASSQDLSGAYDGTNYGYTF	TGTGCCAGCAGCCAAGACCTCTCAGGGGCCTACGACGGTACCAACTATGGCTACACCTTC
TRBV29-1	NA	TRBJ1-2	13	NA	CSVLSGGGYGYTF	TGCAGCGTCCTAAGCGGGGGAGGCTATGGCTACACCTTC
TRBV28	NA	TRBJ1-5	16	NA	CASSRPGLNSNQPQHF	TGTGCCAGCTCCCGGCCGGGACTGAATAGCAATCAGCCCCAGCATTTT
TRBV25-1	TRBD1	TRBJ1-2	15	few	CASSAFGTGGRSYTF	TGTGCCAGCAGTGCATTCGGGACAGGGGGTCGTAGCTACACCTTC
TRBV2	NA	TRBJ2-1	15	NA	CASSDPAENYNEQFF	TGTGCCAGCAGTGACCCAGCGGAAAACTACAATGAGCAGTTCTTC
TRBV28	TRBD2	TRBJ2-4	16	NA	CASNPTLAGEVNIQYF	TGTGCCAGCAACCCTACTCTAGCGGGGGAGGTGAACATTCAGTACTTC
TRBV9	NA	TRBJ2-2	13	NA	CASSVELTGELFF	TGTGCCAGCAGCGTAGAACTCACCGGGGAGCTGTTTTTT
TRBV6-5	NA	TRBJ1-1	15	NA	CASSYSISSNTEAFF	TGTGCCAGCAGTTACTCGATATCGAGTAACACTGAAGCTTTCTTT
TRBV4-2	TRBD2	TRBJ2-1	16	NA	CASSQDPSGGANEQFF	TGTGCCAGCAGCCAAGATCCTAGCGGGGGGGCAAATGAGCAGTTCTTC
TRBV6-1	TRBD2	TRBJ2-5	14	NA	CASTRSGSQETQYF	TGTGCCAGCACCAGGAGCGGGAGTCAAGAGACCCAGTACTTC
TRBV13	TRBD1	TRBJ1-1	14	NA	CASSAQGRSTEAFF	TGTGCCAGCAGCGCACAGGGGCGGAGCACTGAAGCTTTCTTT
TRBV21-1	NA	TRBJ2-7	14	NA	CASYGQEDPYEQYF	TGTGCCAGCTACGGACAGGAAGACCCCTACGAGCAGTACTTC
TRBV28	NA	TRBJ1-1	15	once	CASSSPNSPRVGAFF	TGTGCCAGCAGCTCCCCCAATAGCCCGCGGGTTGGGGCTTTCTTT
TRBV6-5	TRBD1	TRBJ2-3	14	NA	CASSPGQSTDTQYF	TGTGCCAGCAGCCCGGGACAGAGCACAGATACGCAGTATTTT
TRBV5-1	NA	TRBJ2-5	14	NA	CASSLQGGTETQYF	TGCGCCAGCAGCTTACAGGGGGGGACAGAGACCCAGTACTTC
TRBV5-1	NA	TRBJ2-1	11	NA	CASALGNEQFF	TGCGCCAGCGCCCTCGGCAATGAGCAGTTCTTC
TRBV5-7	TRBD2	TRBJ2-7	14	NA	CASSLVAGGVAQYF	TGTGCCAGCAGCTTAGTGGCGGGAGGAGTTGCGCAGTACTTC
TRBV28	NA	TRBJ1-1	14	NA	CASSLAGTPLEAFF	TGTGCCAGCAGTTTAGCAGGGACACCCCTCGAAGCTTTCTTT
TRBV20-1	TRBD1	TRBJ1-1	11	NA	CSAFGQVDAFF	TGCAGTGCTTTTGGACAGGTGGATGCTTTCTTT
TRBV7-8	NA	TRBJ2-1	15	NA	CASSLVLAADNEQFF	TGTGCCAGCAGCTTAGTTTTGGCTGCCGACAATGAGCAGTTCTTC
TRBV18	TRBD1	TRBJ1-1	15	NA	CASSQTQGADTEAFF	TGTGCCAGCTCACAAACACAGGGGGCGGACACTGAAGCTTTCTTT
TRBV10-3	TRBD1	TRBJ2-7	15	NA	CAIRGLERQGTEQYF	TGTGCCATCAGGGGCCTTGAGAGACAGGGGACCGAGCAGTACTTC
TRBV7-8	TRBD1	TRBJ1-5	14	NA	CASSWDRGNQPQHF	TGTGCCAGCAGCTGGGACAGGGGGAATCAGCCCCAGCATTTT
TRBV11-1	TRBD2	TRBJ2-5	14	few	CASSPGTRAETQYF	TGTGCCAGCAGCCCAGGGACTAGAGCGGAGACCCAGTACTTC
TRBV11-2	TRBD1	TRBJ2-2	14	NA	CASSWTGSAGELFF	TGTGCCAGCAGCTGGACAGGGTCCGCCGGGGAGCTGTTTTTT
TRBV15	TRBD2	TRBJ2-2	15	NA	CATSERVAGTGELFF	TGTGCCACCAGCGAGAGGGTAGCGGGAACCGGGGAGCTGTTTTTT
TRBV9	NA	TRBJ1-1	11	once	CEEAANTEAFF	TGTGAGGAGGCAGCGAACACTGAAGCTTTCTTT
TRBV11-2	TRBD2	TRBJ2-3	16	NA	CASSPCSGTSTDTQYF	TGTGCCAGCAGCCCCTGTAGCGGGACTAGCACAGATACGCAGTATTTT
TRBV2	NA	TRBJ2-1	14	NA	CASSVPRPYNEQFF	TGTGCCAGCAGTGTGCCGCGCCCATACAATGAGCAGTTCTTC
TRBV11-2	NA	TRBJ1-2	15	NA	CASSLVKGVNYGYTF	TGTGCCAGCAGCTTAGTTAAGGGAGTGAACTATGGCTACACCTTC
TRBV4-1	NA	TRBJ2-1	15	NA	CASSHIRYGTNEQFF	TGCGCCAGCAGCCATATACGGTACGGTACCAATGAGCAGTTCTTC
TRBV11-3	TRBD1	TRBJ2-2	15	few	CASSAGQGFTGELFF	TGTGCCAGCAGCGCCGGACAGGGTTTCACCGGGGAGCTGTTTTTT
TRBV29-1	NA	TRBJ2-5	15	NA	CSVDDPLEEYETQYF	TGCAGCGTTGACGACCCCTTGGAGGAATACGAGACCCAGTACTTC
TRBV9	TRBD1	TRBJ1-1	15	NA	CASSAGTGENTEAFF	TGTGCCAGCAGCGCCGGGACAGGTGAGAACACTGAAGCTTTCTTT
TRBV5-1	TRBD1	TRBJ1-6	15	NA	CASSSGDREYSPLHF	TGCGCCAGCAGCTCGGGGGACAGGGAGTATTCACCCCTCCACTTT
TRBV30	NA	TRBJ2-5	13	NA	CAWSGGGRETQYF	TGTGCCTGGAGTGGGGGGGGCCGGGAGACCCAGTACTTC
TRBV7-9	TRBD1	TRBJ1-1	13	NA	CASSDSPGTGPFF	TGTGCCAGCAGCGACAGCCCGGGGACAGGTCCTTTCTTT
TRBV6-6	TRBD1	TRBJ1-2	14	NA	CASSQGQGAYGYTF	TGTGCCAGCAGTCAAGGACAGGGGGCCTATGGCTACACCTTC
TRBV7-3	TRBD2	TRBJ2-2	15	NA	CASSLAGGDTGELFF	TGTGCCAGCAGCTTAGCGGGGGGGGACACCGGGGAGCTGTTTTTT
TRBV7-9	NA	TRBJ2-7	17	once	CASSLAGSDRRGYEQYF	TGTGCCAGCAGCTTAGCAGGGAGCGATCGCCGGGGCTACGAGCAGTACTTC
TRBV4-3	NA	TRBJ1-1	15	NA	CASSQGSRGASGAFF	TGCGCCAGCAGCCAAGGTTCTCGGGGGGCTAGCGGAGCTTTCTTT